The 8 T cell receptor beta chains given below trace back to one sample, sequenced in a study of blood T cell repertoires in COVID-19 (TCRdb year 2020). Library method: the immunoSEQ multiplex PCR assay. In TCRdb, the immuneACCESS table is reduced to in-frame sequences with V and J assigned. These tables do not hold every clone; where another copy was compared, an unresolved V gene accounts for under half, and the others remain unexplained. The sample profile shows 150,000 to 200,000 clones; around 90% of them were found once. The ten largest clonotypes hold 15% to 20% of the sample. The sequencing input was peripheral blood. These receptors were obtained from a man in his sixties with active or convalescent COVID-19.

The chain carries TRBV18 and TRBJ2-2; weak D call: TRBD1 (6 bases). Germline assignment: CDR1 KGHSH and CDR2 LQKENI. Trimming shortened V by 3 bases and J by 7 bases, and 9 bases separated the two germline ends. The CDR3 runs to 13 residues. CDR3 in DNA: TGTGCCAGCTCACCGTCGACAGGCGGGGAGCTGTTTTTT. Translating it yields CASSPSTGGELFF.

In this sample, this clone turned up a few times. The chain has TRBV19 and TRBJ1-1; unclear D gene. Trimming pared 5 bases from V and 2 bases from J, leaving 12 bases between. CDR1 and CDR2 from the germline V gene are LNHDA and SQIVND (reference sequence). This CDR3 is built from 14 residues. The CDR3 DNA is TGTGCCAGTAGTCTCCTGACGGGAAACACTGAAGCTTTCTTT. It encodes CASSLLTGNTEAFF.

The chain has TRBV3-1 (or the pseudogene TRBV3-2) and TRBJ2-7, with TRBD2 identical over 7 bases. The CDR3 extends over 14 amino acids. The germline gives CDR1 LGHDT, CDR2 YNNKEL (reference sequence). The ends lost 5 bases at V and 4 bases at J; junction bases unmatched: 8. The CDR3 is CASSVRRGRYEQYF. The CDR3, as DNA: TGTGCCAGCAGCGTAAGGCGGGGGAGGTACGAGCAGTACTTC.

This clone appeared once. The chain is built from TRBV7-8 and TRBJ1-4; D unresolved. This CDR3 region has 17 residues. Germline-derived CDR1 and CDR2 are SGHVS and FQNEAQ. The V and J ends lost 0 bases and 3 bases respectively, with 14 bases between them. CDR3 sequence reads: CASSLAPRAAPNEKLFF. CDR3 in DNA: TGTGCCAGCAGCTTAGCCCCGCGCGCGGCCCCTAATGAAAAACTGTTTTTT.

The chain has TRBV5-5 and TRBJ2-7; 9 bases agree with TRBD2. The CDR3 contains 15 residues. Trimming removed 7 bases from V and 4 bases from J; junction bases left unmatched: 12. In germline, CDR1 is SGHKS, CDR2 YYEKEE (reference sequence). The CDR3, as DNA: TGTGCCAGCTACAGAGATAGCGGGAGTTGGTACGAGCAGTACTTC. It specifies CASYRDSGSWYEQYF.

This chain connects TRBV25-1 to TRBJ1-4; possibly TRBD1 for D (5 bases). Looked up from germline, CDR1 is MGHDK and CDR2 is SYGVNS. CDR3 size: 15 residues. V gave up 5 bases and J gave up 5 bases, with 15 bases separating them. The CDR3 DNA reads TGTGCCAGCAGTTCCGGACATACACAAAATGAAAAACTGTTTTTT. Its translation: CASSSGHTQNEKLFF.

The chain recombines TRBV24-1 with TRBJ2-3; 13 nucleotides match TRBD2. J lost 5 bases, V lost 6 bases, and 4 bases had no gene match. The CDR3 consists of 15 residues. Germline V gene data show CDR1 as KGHDR and CDR2 as SFDVKD. In DNA, the CDR3 is TGTGCCACCAGTCCCGGACTAGCGGGAGAAGATACGCAGTATTTT. It specifies CATSPGLAGEDTQYF.

This chain links TRBV29-1 with TRBJ1-3; D perhaps matches TRBD1 (6 bases). CDR3 size: 12 residues. CDR1 is SQVTM, CDR2 ANQGSEA, per germline. V lost 3 bases and J lost 9, with 12 bases in between. Here the CDR3 reads CSVEEGGGTIYF. The CDR3 bases are TGCAGCGTTGAGGAGGGAGGGGGCACCATATATTTT.